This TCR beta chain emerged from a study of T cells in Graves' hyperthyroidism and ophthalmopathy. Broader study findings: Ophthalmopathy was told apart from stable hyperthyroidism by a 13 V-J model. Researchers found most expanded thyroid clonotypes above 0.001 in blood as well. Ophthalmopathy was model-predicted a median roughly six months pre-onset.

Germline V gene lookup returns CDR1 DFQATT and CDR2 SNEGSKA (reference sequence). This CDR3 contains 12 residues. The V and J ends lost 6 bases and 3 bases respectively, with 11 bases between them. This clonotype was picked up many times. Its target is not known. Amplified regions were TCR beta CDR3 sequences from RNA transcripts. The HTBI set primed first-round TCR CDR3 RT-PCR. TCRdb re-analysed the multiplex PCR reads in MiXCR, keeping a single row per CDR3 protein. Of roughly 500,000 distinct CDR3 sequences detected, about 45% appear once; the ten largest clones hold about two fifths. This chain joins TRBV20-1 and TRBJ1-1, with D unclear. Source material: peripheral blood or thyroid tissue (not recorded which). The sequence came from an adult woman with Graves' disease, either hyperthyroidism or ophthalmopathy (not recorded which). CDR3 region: CSAAHYDTEAFF. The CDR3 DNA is TGCAGTGCCGCCCACTACGACACTGAAGCTTTCTTT.